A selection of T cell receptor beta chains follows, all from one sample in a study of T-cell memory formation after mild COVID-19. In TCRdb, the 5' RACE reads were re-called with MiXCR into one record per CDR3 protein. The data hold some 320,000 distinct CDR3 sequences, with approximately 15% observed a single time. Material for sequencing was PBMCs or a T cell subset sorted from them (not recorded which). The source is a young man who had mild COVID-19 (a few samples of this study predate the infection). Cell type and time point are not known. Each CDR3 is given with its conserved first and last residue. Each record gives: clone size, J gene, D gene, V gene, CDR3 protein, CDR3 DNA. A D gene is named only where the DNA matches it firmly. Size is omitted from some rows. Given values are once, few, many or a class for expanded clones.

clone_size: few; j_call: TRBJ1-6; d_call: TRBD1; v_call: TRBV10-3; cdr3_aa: CAISERGQSSPLHF; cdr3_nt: TGTGCCATCAGTGAGCGGGGACAGTCTTCACCCCTCCACTTT
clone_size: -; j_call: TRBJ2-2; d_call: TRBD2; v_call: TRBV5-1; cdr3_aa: CAARGVNTGELFF; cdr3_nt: TGCGCCGCACGGGGGGTGAACACCGGGGAGCTGTTTTTT
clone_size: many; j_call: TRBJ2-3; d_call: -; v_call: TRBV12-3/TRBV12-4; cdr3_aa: CASSPGVSTDTQYF; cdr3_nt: TGTGCCAGCAGTCCCGGGGTTAGCACAGATACGCAGTATTTT
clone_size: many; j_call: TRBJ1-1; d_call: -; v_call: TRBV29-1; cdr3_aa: CSAGGTSGMNTEAFF; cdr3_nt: TGCAGCGCTGGGGGGACATCCGGGATGAACACTGAAGCTTTCTTT
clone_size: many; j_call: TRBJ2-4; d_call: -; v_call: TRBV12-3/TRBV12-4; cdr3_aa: CASRSEGAVNIQYF; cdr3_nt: TGTGCCAGCAGGTCGGAGGGGGCCGTAAACATTCAGTACTTC
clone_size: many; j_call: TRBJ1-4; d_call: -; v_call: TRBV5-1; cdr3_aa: CASSPGGDEKLFF; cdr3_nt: TGCGCCAGCAGCCCCGGGGGAGATGAAAAACTGTTTTTT
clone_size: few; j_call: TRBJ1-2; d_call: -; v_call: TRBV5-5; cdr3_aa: CASGPGGYGYTF; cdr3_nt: TGTGCCAGCGGTCCAGGCGGCTATGGCTACACCTTC
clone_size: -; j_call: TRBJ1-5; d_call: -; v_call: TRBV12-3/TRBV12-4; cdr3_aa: CASSSHGGQPQHF; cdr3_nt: TGTGCCAGCAGTTCCCATGGGGGTCAGCCCCAGCATTTT
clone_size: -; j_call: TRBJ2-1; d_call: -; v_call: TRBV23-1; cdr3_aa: CASSQVPRRGNEQFF; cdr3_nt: TGCGCCAGCAGTCAAGTCCCCAGGAGGGGGAATGAGCAGTTCTTC
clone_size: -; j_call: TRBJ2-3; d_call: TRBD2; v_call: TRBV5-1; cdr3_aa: CASSLALSGGREDTQYF; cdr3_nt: TGCGCCAGCAGCTTGGCCCTCTCGGGGGGGCGGGAGGATACGCAGTATTTT
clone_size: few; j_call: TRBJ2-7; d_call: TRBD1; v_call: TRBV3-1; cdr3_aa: CASSQGQGVYEQYF; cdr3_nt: TGTGCCAGCAGCCAAGGGCAGGGGGTCTACGAGCAGTACTTC
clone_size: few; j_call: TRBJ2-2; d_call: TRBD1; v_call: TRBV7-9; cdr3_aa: CARAGTVTGELFF; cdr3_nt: TGTGCCAGAGCCGGGACAGTCACCGGGGAGCTGTTTTTT
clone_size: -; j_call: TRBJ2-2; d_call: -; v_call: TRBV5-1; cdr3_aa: CASSPGTDRNTGELFF; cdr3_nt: TGCGCCAGCAGCCCAGGGACTGACAGGAACACCGGGGAGCTGTTTTTT
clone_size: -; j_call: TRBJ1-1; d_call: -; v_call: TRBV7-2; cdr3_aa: CASNPDWLEAFF; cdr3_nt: TGTGCCAGCAACCCCGATTGGCTTGAAGCTTTCTTT
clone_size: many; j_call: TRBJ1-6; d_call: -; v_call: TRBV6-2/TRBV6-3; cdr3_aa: CASSFYLDSPLHF; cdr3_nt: TGTGCCAGCAGTTTTTACCTTGATTCACCCCTCCACTTT
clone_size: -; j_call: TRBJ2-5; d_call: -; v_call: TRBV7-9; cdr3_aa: CASSSTPSPDSQETQYF; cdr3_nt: TGTGCCAGCAGCTCCACACCTTCCCCGGACAGTCAAGAGACCCAGTACTTC
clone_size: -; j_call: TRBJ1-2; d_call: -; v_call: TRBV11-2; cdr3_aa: CASSLGGRGNYGYTF; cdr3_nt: TGTGCCAGCAGCTTAGGGGGCAGGGGCAACTATGGCTACACCTTC
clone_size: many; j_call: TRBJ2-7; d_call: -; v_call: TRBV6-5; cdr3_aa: CASSLGGIYEQYF; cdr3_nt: TGTGCCAGCAGTTTGGGGGGCATCTACGAGCAGTACTTC
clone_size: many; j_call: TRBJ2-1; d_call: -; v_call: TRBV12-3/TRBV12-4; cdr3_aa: CASSGSNEQFF; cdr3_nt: TGTGCCAGCTCGGGTTCCAATGAGCAGTTCTTC
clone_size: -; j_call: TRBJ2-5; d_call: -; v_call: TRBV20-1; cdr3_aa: CSAVGAQETQYF; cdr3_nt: TGCAGTGCTGTAGGGGCCCAGGAGACCCAGTACTTC
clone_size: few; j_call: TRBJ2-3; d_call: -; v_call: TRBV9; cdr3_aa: CASSTGHLTDTQYF; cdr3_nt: TGTGCCAGCAGCACGGGACACCTCACAGATACGCAGTATTTT
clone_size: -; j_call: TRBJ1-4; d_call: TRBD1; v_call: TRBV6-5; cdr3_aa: CASSSTGGSEKLFF; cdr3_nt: TGTGCCAGCAGTTCGACAGGGGGCTCGGAAAAACTGTTTTTT
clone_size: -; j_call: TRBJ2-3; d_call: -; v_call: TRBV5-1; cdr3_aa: CASRDSSDTQYF; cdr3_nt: TGCGCCAGCAGGGACAGTTCAGATACGCAGTATTTT
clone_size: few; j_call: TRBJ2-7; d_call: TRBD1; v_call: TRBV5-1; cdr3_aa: CASSWTGAEQYF; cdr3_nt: TGCGCCAGCAGCTGGACAGGGGCCGAGCAGTACTTC
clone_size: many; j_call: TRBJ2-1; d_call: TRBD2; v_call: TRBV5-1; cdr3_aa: CASTFEPGLARNEQFF; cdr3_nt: TGCGCCAGCACCTTCGAACCTGGACTAGCACGCAATGAGCAGTTCTTC
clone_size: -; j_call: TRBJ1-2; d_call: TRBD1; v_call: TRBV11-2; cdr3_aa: CASRGQGAFRGYTF; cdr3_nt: TGTGCCAGCAGGGGACAGGGGGCGTTTCGTGGCTACACCTTC
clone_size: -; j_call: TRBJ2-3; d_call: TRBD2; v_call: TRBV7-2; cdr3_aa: CASSVGPSGPYTSTDTQYF; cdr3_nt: TGTGCCAGCAGCGTAGGGCCTAGCGGACCCTACACAAGCACAGATACGCAGTATTTT
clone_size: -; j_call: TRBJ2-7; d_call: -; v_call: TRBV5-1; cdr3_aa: CASSLRLDEQYF; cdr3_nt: TGCGCCAGCAGCTTGCGATTAGACGAGCAGTACTTC
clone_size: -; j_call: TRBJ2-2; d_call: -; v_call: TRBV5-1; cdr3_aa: CASSSIDTGELFF; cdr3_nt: TGCGCCAGCAGCTCGATAGACACCGGGGAGCTGTTTTTT
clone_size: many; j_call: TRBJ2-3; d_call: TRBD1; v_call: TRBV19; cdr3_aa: CASSLGTVITDTQYF; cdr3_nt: TGTGCCAGTAGTCTTGGGACAGTTATCACAGATACGCAGTATTTT
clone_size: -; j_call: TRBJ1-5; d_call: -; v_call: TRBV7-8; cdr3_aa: CASSSQTLSNQPQHF; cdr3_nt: TGTGCCAGCAGCTCACAGACACTTAGCAATCAGCCCCAGCATTTT
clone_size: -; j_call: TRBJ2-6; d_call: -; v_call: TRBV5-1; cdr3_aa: CASSLGPVSGANVLTF; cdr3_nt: TGCGCCAGCAGCTTGGGACCGGTCTCTGGGGCCAACGTCCTGACTTTC
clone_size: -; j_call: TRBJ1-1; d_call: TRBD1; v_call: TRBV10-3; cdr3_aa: CASTGQGLGGSFGTEAFF; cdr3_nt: TGTGCCTCGACGGGACAGGGTCTCGGGGGGAGTTTCGGCACTGAAGCTTTCTTT
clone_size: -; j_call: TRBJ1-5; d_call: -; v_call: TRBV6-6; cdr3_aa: CASSSEVTLWSSNQPQHF; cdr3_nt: TGTGCCAGCAGTTCCGAAGTGACTCTATGGTCCTCCAATCAGCCCCAGCATTTT
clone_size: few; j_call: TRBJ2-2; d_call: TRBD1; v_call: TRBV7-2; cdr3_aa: CASTSRGQGYPGELFF; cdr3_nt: TGTGCCAGCACCTCGAGAGGACAGGGATATCCCGGGGAGCTGTTTTTT
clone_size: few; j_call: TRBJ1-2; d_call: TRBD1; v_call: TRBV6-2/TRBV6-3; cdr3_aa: CASSFRGHGYTF; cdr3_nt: TGTGCCAGCAGTTTCAGGGGGCATGGCTACACCTTC
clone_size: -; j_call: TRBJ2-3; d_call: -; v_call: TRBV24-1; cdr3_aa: CATSDNRGYHASDTQYF; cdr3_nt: TGTGCCACCAGTGACAACCGAGGCTACCATGCGTCAGATACGCAGTATTTT
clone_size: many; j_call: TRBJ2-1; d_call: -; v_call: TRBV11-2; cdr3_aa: CASSLGSGGAEQFF; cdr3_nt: TGTGCCAGCAGCTTAGGTTCGGGGGGCGCGGAGCAGTTCTTC
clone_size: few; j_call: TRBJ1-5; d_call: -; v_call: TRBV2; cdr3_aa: CASSEVLGRGEFQPQHF; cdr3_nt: TGTGCCAGCAGTGAAGTTTTAGGCAGGGGTGAGTTTCAGCCCCAGCATTTT
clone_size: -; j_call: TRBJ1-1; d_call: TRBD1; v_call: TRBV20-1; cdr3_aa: CSARRSGGATEAFF; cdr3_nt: TGCAGTGCTAGAAGGTCAGGGGGGGCCACTGAAGCTTTCTTT
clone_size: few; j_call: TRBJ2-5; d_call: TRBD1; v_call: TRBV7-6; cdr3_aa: CASSATIQGANQETQYF; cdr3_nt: TGTGCCAGCAGCGCGACGATACAGGGGGCCAACCAAGAGACCCAGTACTTC
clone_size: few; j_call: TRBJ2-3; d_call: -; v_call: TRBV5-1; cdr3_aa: CASLPVGGTLDTQYF; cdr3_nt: TGCGCCAGCCTGCCCGTTGGCGGGACACTGGATACGCAGTATTTT
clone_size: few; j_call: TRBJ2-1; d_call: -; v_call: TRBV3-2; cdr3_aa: CASSQDPVAYNEQFF; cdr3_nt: TGTGCCAGCAGCCAAGATCCGGTGGCGTACAATGAGCAGTTCTTC
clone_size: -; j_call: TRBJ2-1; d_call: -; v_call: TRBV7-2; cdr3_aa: CAVPEDYPYNEQFF; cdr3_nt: TGTGCCGTCCCCGAGGACTACCCGTACAATGAGCAGTTCTTC
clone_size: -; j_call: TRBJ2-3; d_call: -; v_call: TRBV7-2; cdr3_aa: CASSSRTTTDTQYF; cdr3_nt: TGTGCCAGCAGCTCCCGGACTACCACAGATACGCAGTATTTT
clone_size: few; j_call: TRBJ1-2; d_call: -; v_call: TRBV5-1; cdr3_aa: CASSLDGNLNYGYTF; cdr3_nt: TGCGCCAGCAGCTTGGACGGGAACCTTAACTATGGCTACACCTTC
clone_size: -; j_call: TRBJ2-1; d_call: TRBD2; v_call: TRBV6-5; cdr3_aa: CASSYSGLVQEQFF; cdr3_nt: TGTGCCAGCAGTTACTCGGGACTAGTCCAAGAGCAGTTCTTC
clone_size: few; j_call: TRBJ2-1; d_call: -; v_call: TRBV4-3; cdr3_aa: CASSQSGPLLGNEQFF; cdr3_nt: TGCGCCAGCAGCCAAAGCGGCCCGCTTCTCGGTAATGAGCAGTTCTTC
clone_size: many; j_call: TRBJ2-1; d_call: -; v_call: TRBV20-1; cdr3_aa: CSARFGDNEQFF; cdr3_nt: TGCAGTGCTAGGTTCGGGGACAATGAGCAGTTCTTC
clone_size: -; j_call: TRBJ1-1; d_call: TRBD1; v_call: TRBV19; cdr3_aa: CASSIPAGRGYTEAFF; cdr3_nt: TGTGCCAGTAGTATTCCAGCGGGCAGGGGGTACACTGAAGCTTTCTTT
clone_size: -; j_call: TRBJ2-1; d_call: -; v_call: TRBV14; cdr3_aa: CASSSATLRQNEQFF; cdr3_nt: TGTGCCAGCAGCTCCGCTACGCTACGTCAGAATGAGCAGTTCTTC